This entry features one T cell receptor beta chain sequence. These data originate in a study of control samples from healthy donors and cancer patients. Method: immunoSEQ multiplex PCR; TCRdb's copy keeps in-frame clones and lacks some. The profile shows 120,000 or so clones, just over 90% of them singletons. The sequencing sample was made of PBMCs. The sequence came from a man aged 50-59 years with head and neck cancer.

The CDR3 region has the DNA TGTGCCAGCAGCCAAGAGGAGATGTGGACAGGGGGCACCGGGGAGCTGTTTTTT. This gives the protein CASSQEEMWTGGTGELFF. The chain uses TRBV3-1 (or the pseudogene TRBV3-2) and TRBJ2-2, with 10 bases identical to TRBD1. Germline V lookup: CDR1 LGHDT, CDR2 YNNKEL (reference sequence). The trim removed 0 bases at V and 4 bases at J, leaving 8 bases unmatched. The CDR3 is 18 residues long.